The 26 T cell receptor beta chains given below trace back to one sample, sequenced in a study of shared clonotypes between healthy human individuals. Some clones are missing from TCRdb's copy, which holds only in-frame ones; the method was immunoSEQ multiplex PCR. Of around 1.1 million clones listed, 70% to 80% are singletons. The specimen was memory CD4+ T cells from PBMCs. Indicated subset: CD45RA-negative fraction. The source of these receptors is a man younger than 30 in good health. Some clones in this sample may be carry-over from other donors' samples.

The CDR3 DNA is TGTGCCAGCAGGCGTGACAGGGGATATGGCTACACCTTC. Translation: CASRRDRGYGYTF. The chain combines TRBV28 with TRBJ1-2; 8 bases match TRBD1. With 6 bases clipped from V and 5 bases from J, the junction kept 5 bases outside the gene matches. Germline V gene data show CDR1 as MDHEN and CDR2 as SYDVKM. The CDR3 covers 13 residues.

The chain joins TRBV9 to TRBJ2-1; tentative D call: TRBD1 (6 bases). The germline V gene has CDR1 SGDLS and CDR2 YYNGEE. The CDR3 runs 16 residues. Trimming took off 0 bases at V and 0 bases at J, with 10 bases between the two ends. This CDR3 is CASSVGDTRSYNEQFF. CDR3 nucleotides: TGTGCCAGCAGCGTAGGGGACACCCGCTCCTACAATGAGCAGTTCTTC. Variable domain in full (rest from reference TRBV9 and TRBJ2-1): DSGVTQTPKHLITATGQRVTLRCSPRSGDLSVYWYQQSLDQGLQFLIQYYNGEERAKGNILERFSAQQFPDLHSELNLSSLELGDSALYFCASSVGDTRSYNEQFFGPGTRLTVL.

V usage is TRBV6-1 and J usage is TRBJ2-1; D is perhaps TRBD1 or TRBD2 (7 bases each). V lost 4 bases and J lost 7, with 20 bases in between. The CDR3 covers 16 residues. The germline V gene has CDR1 MNHNS and CDR2 SASEGT. The chain's CDR3 is CASSAGAPRGGNEQFF. The DNA of the CDR3 is TGTGCCAGCAGTGCTGGGGCCCCCAGGGGGGGTAATGAGCAGTTCTTC.

This clone was detected only once. The rearrangement links TRBV5-4 to TRBJ2-2, with D maybe TRBD1 (6 bases). Per germline, CDR1 SGHNT and CDR2 YYREEE (reference sequence). V was cut by 1 base and J by 5 bases, with 12 bases left in between. The CDR3 runs 15 residues. CDR3 DNA sequence: TGTGCCAGCAGCTTGTGGGCAGGGGTAACCGGGGAGCTGTTTTTT. The encoded protein is CASSLWAGVTGELFF.

This chain connects TRBV28 to TRBJ1-5; TRBD1 matches 7 bases. V shed 3 bases, J shed 1 base, and the junction held 6 bases outside the gene matches. CDR1 is MDHEN, CDR2 SYDVKM, per germline. The CDR3 length is 16 residues. This chain's CDR3 is CASSFPAGGSNQPQHF. CDR3 in DNA: TGTGCCAGCAGTTTCCCCGCAGGGGGAAGCAATCAGCCCCAGCATTTT.

V gene TRBV5-4 combines with J gene TRBJ2-7; 7 bases are shared with TRBD1. The germline V gene has CDR1 SGHNT and CDR2 YYREEE (reference sequence). The CDR3 loop spans 15 amino acids. Germline trimming cut 0 bases from V and 3 bases from J; bases unmatched to any gene: 6. For the CDR3, the DNA is TGTGCCAGCAGCTTGGGGGGGACAGCCTACTACGAGCAGTACTTC. Amino acid sequence: CASSLGGTAYYEQYF.

V and J are TRBV10-3 and TRBJ1-1; D is unresolved. This CDR3 is built from 13 residues. V was shortened by 4 bases and J by 4 bases, with 10 bases between the two germline ends. CDR1 is ENHRY, CDR2 SYGVKD, per germline. CDR3 residues: CAISVKGTTEAFF. The CDR3, as DNA: TGTGCCATCAGTGTAAAAGGAACCACTGAAGCTTTCTTT.

The chain has TRBV2 and TRBJ2-7; D gene ambiguous. CDR3 length equals 12 residues. Trimming took 3 bases from V and 4 from J, leaving 7 bases between them. Germline CDR1 is SNHLY and CDR2 is FYNNEI. CDR3 region: CASSDFEYEQYF. In DNA form, the CDR3 reads TGTGCCAGCAGTGATTTCGAATACGAGCAGTACTTC.

This chain joins TRBV18 and TRBJ1-5; no firm D call. Trimming removed 3 bases at V and 0 bases at J, with 6 bases between. CDR1 KGHSH and CDR2 LQKENI come from the germline V gene. CDR3 length equals 14 residues. Here the CDR3 reads CASSPQHSNQPQHF. The DNA for the CDR3 is TGTGCCAGCTCACCGCAGCATAGCAATCAGCCCCAGCATTTT.

This clone came up a few times. Within the sample, other DNA sequences also encode this same CDR3. The chain employs TRBV5-4 and TRBJ2-1; 7 bases match TRBD1. Germline V gene lookup returns CDR1 SGHNT and CDR2 YYREEE (reference sequence). The CDR3 contains 15 residues. Germline trimming cut 2 bases from V and 0 bases from J; bases unmatched to any gene: 2. This CDR3 is CASSLTGDSYNEQFF. The CDR3 DNA is TGTGCCAGCAGCTTAACAGGGGACTCCTACAATGAGCAGTTCTTC.

V usage is TRBV5-6 and J usage is TRBJ2-7; D not certain. V lost 1 base and J lost 3, with 5 bases in between. Looked up from germline, CDR1 is SGHDT and CDR2 is YYEEEE. This CDR3 has 12 amino acids. CDR3 in DNA: TGTGCCAGCAGCTTGAAGGACTACGAGCAGTACTTC. Translated, it gives CASSLKDYEQYF.

This chain links TRBV9 with TRBJ2-7; TRBD1 might be the D (7 bases). The CDR3 sequence is 15 residues long. Germline V gene data show CDR1 as SGDLS and CDR2 as YYNGEE. V lost 7 bases to trimming and J lost 2 bases, with 19 bases between them. This CDR3 is CASATGGGGTYEQYF. CDR3 nucleotide sequence: TGTGCCAGCGCGACTGGCGGAGGGGGCACCTACGAGCAGTACTTC.

Details on this clone: Within the sample, other DNA sequences also encode this same CDR3. This rearrangement joins TRBV9 to TRBJ2-3; 9 bases agree with TRBD2. From germline, CDR1 is SGDLS and CDR2 YYNGEE. The CDR3 runs 16 residues. With V trimmed by 0 bases and J by 3 bases, 5 bases remained unmatched. CDR3 sequence: CASSVAAGGPTDTQYF. CDR3 coding DNA: TGTGCCAGCAGCGTAGCGGCGGGAGGGCCGACAGATACGCAGTATTTT.

This clone was seen only a few times. V usage is TRBV10-2 and J usage is TRBJ2-7, with 9 bases fitting TRBD1. Trimming took 7 bases from V and 2 from J; bases not matched to a gene: 6. The CDR3 is 14 amino acids. The germline V gene encodes CDR1 WSHSY and CDR2 SAAADI. CDR3 amino acids: CASTEDRGPYEQYF. The CDR3 DNA sequence: TGCGCCAGCACCGAGGACAGGGGTCCCTACGAGCAGTACTTC.

This rearrangement joins TRBV5-6 to TRBJ2-5; 8 positions match TRBD2. The CDR3 runs to 18 residues. V lost 0 bases to trimming and J lost 5 bases; unmatched junction nucleotides: 15. Germline V gene sequence: CDR1 SGHDT, CDR2 YYEEEE. The CDR3, as DNA: TGTGCCAGCAGCTTGGGGGGCGGGCCGGGAGGGATTGATGAGACCCAGTACTTC. Protein: CASSLGGGPGGIDETQYF.

The genes are TRBV2 and TRBJ2-5; 7 positions agree with TRBD2. The germline V gene encodes CDR1 SNHLY and CDR2 FYNNEI. The V and J ends lost 6 bases and 4 bases, in that order; junction bases with no gene match: 11. The length of the CDR3 is 15 residues. CDR3 nucleotides: TGTGCCAGCAGGGAGAGCGGGAAGCGAGGAGAGACCCAGTACTTC. Protein: CASRESGKRGETQYF.

The chain has TRBV5-6 and TRBJ2-7; unclear D gene. V was pared by 4 bases and J by 1 base, with 9 bases between. Looked up from germline, CDR1 is SGHDT and CDR2 is YYEEEE. CDR3 length: 13 amino acids. CDR3 nucleotide sequence: TGTGCCAGCAGCCCTCGGCGGTCCTACGAGCAGTACTTC. Protein product: CASSPRRSYEQYF. Full variable domain (missing parts from reference TRBV5-6 and TRBJ2-7): DAGVTQSPTHLIKTRGQQVTLRCSPKSGHDTVSWYQQALGQGPQFIFQYYEEEERQRGNFPDRFSGHQFPNYSSELNVNALLLGDSALYLCASSPRRSYEQYFGPGTRLTVT.

The rearrangement links TRBV28 to TRBJ2-5; no firm D call. The germline V and J ends were trimmed by 4 bases and 0 bases, with 9 bases remaining between them. Germline CDR1 MDHEN, CDR2 SYDVKM. The CDR3 spans 14 residues. The CDR3 DNA is TGTGCCAGCAGTTCTCCCCCCAACCAAGAGACCCAGTACTTC. Translation: CASSSPPNQETQYF. Full variable domain (rest looked up from reference TRBV28 and TRBJ2-5): DVKVTQSSRYLVKRTGEKVFLECVQDMDHENMFWYRQDPGLGLRLIYFSYDVKMKEKGDIPEGYSVSREKKERFSLILESASTNQTSMYLCASSSPPNQETQYFGPGTRLLVL.

As to this clone: Only one base separates this from a far larger clonotype, so it likely reflects a read error. This chain uses TRBV13 with TRBJ2-5; D not resolved. CDR3 size: 11 residues. Trimming removed 5 bases from V and 1 base from J, with 2 bases in between. Germline CDR1 PRHDT, CDR2 FYEKMQ (reference sequence). DNA of the CDR3: TGTGCCAGCAGCCTCCAAGAGACCCAGTACTTC. Its translation is CASSLQETQYF.

Many counts were recorded for this clone. This chain uses TRBV5-1 with TRBJ1-1, with D hard to call. Germline V CDR1 and CDR2: SGHRS, YFSETQ. V shed 4 bases and J shed 1 base, with 11 bases lying between them. The CDR3 loop spans 14 amino acids. The CDR3 reads CASSLPTSNTEAFF. CDR3 DNA sequence: TGCGCCAGCAGCCTCCCGACATCGAACACTGAAGCTTTCTTT.

The chain has TRBV10-3 and TRBJ1-2; maybe TRBD1 (6 bases). There are 13 residues in the CDR3. The V end lost 6 bases, the J end lost 6 bases, and 14 bases lay between the germline ends. CDR1 and CDR2 from the germline V gene are ENHRY and SYGVKD. This CDR3 reads CAISGGQFDGYTF. CDR3 DNA: TGTGCCATCAGCGGGGGGCAGTTCGATGGCTACACCTTC.

This clone came up once. This chain uses TRBV6-4 with TRBJ2-3, with 8 bases identical to TRBD2. There are 15 residues in the CDR3. Germline V gene sequence: CDR1 MRHNA, CDR2 SNTAGT. V was pared by 2 bases and J by 3 bases, with 4 bases of the junction left unmatched. The CDR3 region is CASSDGGLGTDTQYF. The CDR3 DNA reads as TGTGCCAGCAGTGACGGGGGACTAGGAACAGATACGCAGTATTTT.

This clone showed up just once. The chain has TRBV14 and TRBJ2-3; D is possibly TRBD2 (5 bases). Germline V gene lookup returns CDR1 SGHDN and CDR2 FVKESK. The CDR3 is 14 residues long. The V gene lost 4 bases and the J gene lost 9 bases, with 17 bases spanning the gap. The CDR3 DNA follows: TGTGCCAGCAGCCCTTCGAGGGCACAGACCACGCAGTATTTT. Translating gives CASSPSRAQTTQYF. Full variable domain (missing parts from reference TRBV14 and TRBJ2-3): EAGVTQFPSHSVIEKGQTVTLRCDPISGHDNLYWYRRVMGKEIKFLLHFVKESKQDESGMPNNRFLAERTGGTYSTLKVQPAELEDSGVYFCASSPSRAQTTQYFGPGTRLTVL.

V usage is TRBV5-1 and J usage is TRBJ1-2; 7 nucleotides match TRBD1. There are 15 residues in the CDR3. Looked up from germline, CDR1 is SGHRS and CDR2 is YFSETQ. The V and J ends lost 4 bases and 4 bases, in that order; junction bases with no gene match: 10. CDR3 nucleotide sequence: TGCGCCAGCAGCCCAGGGACAGAGGGGAGCTATGGCTACACCTTC. Amino acids: CASSPGTEGSYGYTF.

Comments on this clone: At one end, the junction sequence differs from germline, possibly due to a read error. This chain connects TRBV18 to TRBJ2-3, with 10 positions matching TRBD2. Germline CDR1 KGHSH, CDR2 LQKENI. CDR3 size: 15 residues. CDR3 amino acids: CASSPASGSRDTQYF. The CDR3 nucleotides are TGTGCCAGCTCACCGGCTAGCGGGAGCAGAGATACGCAGTATTTT.

In this sample, this clone turned up a few times. The chain uses TRBV11-2 and TRBJ1-2, with 8 bases lining up with TRBD1. V gave up 6 bases and J gave up 6 bases; unmatched junction bases: 9. The CDR3 is 14 residues long. From germline, CDR1 is SGHAT and CDR2 FQNNGV. The DNA for the CDR3 is TGTGCCAGCAGAAGCTCCGGACAGGGTGATGGCTACACCTTC. Residues: CASRSSGQGDGYTF.